This T cell receptor beta chain was documented in a study of low-dose radiotherapy and immunotherapy resistance in tumors. Study as a whole: Intravenous cyclophosphamide at 200 mg/m2 preceded radiation and immunotherapy by one day, every two weeks.

Time point in this sample: before trial treatment. The donors, trial participants, received nivolumab, ipilimumab, aspirin, low-dose cyclophosphamide and low-dose radiotherapy. A roughly 20-cycle PCR with a constant-region primer and V-primer adapter amplified TCRs. TCRdb re-derived calls from the reads in MiXCR, one entry per CDR3 protein. The sample has approximately 47,000 distinct CDR3 sequences; 12% are singletons. CDR1 is KGHDR, CDR2 SFDVKD, per germline. CDR3 size: 18 residues. The V end was cut by 4 bases, the J end by 5 bases, with 24 bases between. In its sample, this clonotype was seen many times.

The specimen was PBMCs, collected before treatment. This chain joins TRBV24-1 and TRBJ2-3, with D perhaps matching TRBD2 (6 bases). This TCR came from a female donor with ovarian cancer. CDR3 region: CATSDVRPSVKGLDTQYF. The CDR3 DNA sequence: TGTGCCACCAGTGACGTACGGCCCTCGGTAAAGGGACTAGATACGCAGTATTTT.